This T cell receptor (beta chain) was documented in a study of T cell clonotyping in hematopoietic cell transplantation. Across the whole study: Cytoreduction preceded collection of pretransplant recipient samples. Study-wide results and caveats: Graft donor and pretransplant recipient Inverse Simpson Index values predicted broader posttransplant TCR diversity. At the given depth, recipient repertoires were over 95% de novo clonotypes. CD4 and CD8 repertoire contributions could not be separated without sorting.

Time point meaning: recipient sample about 28 days before transplant, after cytoreduction. Assay: immunoSEQ multiplex PCR; the TCRdb copy retains only in-frame clones and omits some. The sample has fewer than 100,000 clones, 95% to 97% seen once. Worth noting for this clone: Its antigen is currently unknown.

V was trimmed by 1 base and J by 1 base, leaving 3 bases between them. Germline V gives CDR1 SGHKS, CDR2 YYEKEE (reference sequence). This CDR3 is 13 amino acids long. The material sequenced was peripheral blood mononuclear cells, taken before stem cell transplant. The clonotype comes from a woman in her forties or fifties with acute myeloid leukemia. Some clones in this sample may be carry-over from other donors' samples. The V and J genes are TRBV5-5 and TRBJ1-5; D not certain. In DNA, the CDR3 is TGTGCCAGCAGCTTGAACAGCAATCAGCCCCAGCATTTT. This translates into CASSLNSNQPQHF.